This T cell receptor (beta chain) comes out of a study of blood T cell repertoires in COVID-19. Study context: COVID-19 samples from acute and convalescent phases originated in the United States, Italy and Spain. PBMCs, B-cell-depleted T cells, or T cells were the source of the cDNA or gDNA that made up the material.

The CDR3 sequence is 13 residues long. V was trimmed by 2 bases and J by 10 bases, leaving 12 bases between them. CDR1 and CDR2 (germline): SEHNR, FQNEAQ (reference sequence). In the source study's methods: Amplified reference gene primers provided the basis for estimating nucleated cell counts. Here immunoSEQ multiplex PCR was the method, and the copy in TCRdb shows in-frame clones only, minus some. The V and J calls and clone size were taken over from that table, and D and trimming were inferred from the DNA. The sample has about 200,000 clones, roughly 81% seen once. This TCR came from a woman in her sixties or seventies with active or convalescent COVID-19. Sequenced: peripheral blood. The chain recombines TRBV7-9 with TRBJ2-1; possibly TRBD2 for D (6 bases). The CDR3: CASSLPGGGEQFF. The CDR3 bases are TGTGCCAGCAGCTTACCTGGTGGGGGGGAGCAGTTCTTC.